This T cell receptor (beta chain) derives from a study of T-cell reconstitution after alpha-beta-depleted transplantation in children. The CDR3 consists of 17 residues. The ends lost 3 bases at V and 6 bases at J; junction bases unmatched: 12. Germline values: CDR1 LGHDT, CDR2 YNNKEL (reference sequence). Preparation of the TCRbeta library involved a method that used unique molecular identifiers. TCRdb ran MiXCR on the PCR reads and lists one entry per CDR3 protein. The table includes under 350,000 distinct CDR3 sequences, almost 10% detected once. This chain connects TRBV3-1 to TRBJ2-1, with 9 bases lining up with TRBD1. The origin of this receptor is a human donor who donated a stem cell graft to a child with SCID. This sample comprised PBMCs from the stem cell graft donor, obtained from the stem cell graft. The CDR3 is CASSQLWGLTGGNEQFF. CDR3 nucleotide sequence: TGTGCCAGCAGCCAGCTTTGGGGATTGACAGGGGGCAATGAGCAGTTCTTC.